These 21 T cell receptor beta chains were all obtained from the same sample, sequenced in a study of CD8 T cells in Susac syndrome. RNA in amounts of about 0.5 to 1 ug was reverse transcribed with random hexamers. In TCRdb, the immunoSEQ multiplex PCR reads were re-called with MiXCR into one record per CDR3 protein. The table lists some 120,000 distinct CDR3 sequences, 90% to 95% of them singletons. Sample: CD4+ T cells from PBMCs. The receptors were gathered from a human donor with multiple sclerosis.

The rearrangement uses TRBV27 and TRBJ1-2, with D maybe TRBD1 (5 bases). CDR3 length: 14 residues. Germline CDR1 is MNHEY and CDR2 is SMNVEV (reference sequence). The V end lost 5 bases, the J end lost 8 bases, and 18 bases lay between the germline ends. Here the CDR3 DNA reads TGTGCCAGCAGTCATGACAGACGGAATGAAGGCTACACCTTC. Residues: CASSHDRRNEGYTF.

The V gene is TRBV4-3, the J gene TRBJ1-2; a possible D gene is TRBD1 (6 bases). This CDR3 is built from 15 residues. The germline CDR1 and CDR2 sequences are LGHNA and YSLEER. The V gene lost 4 bases and the J gene lost 0 bases, with 12 bases spanning the gap. The CDR3 DNA reads TGCGCCAGCAGCCGAGGGACACTCTCTAACTATGGCTACACCTTC. This encodes CASSRGTLSNYGYTF.

The chain combines TRBV27 with TRBJ1-1; possibly TRBD1 for D (5 bases). The CDR3 length is 13 residues. Germline CDR1 reads MNHEY; CDR2 reads SMNVEV (reference sequence). Trimming took off 5 bases at V and 4 bases at J, with 11 bases between the two ends. CDR3 region: CASSPLRVTEAFF. The CDR3 nucleotides are TGTGCCAGCAGTCCACTCAGGGTCACTGAAGCTTTCTTT.

This clonotype was detected only a few times. The chain employs TRBV7-9 and TRBJ2-2, with D unresolved. Germline V lookup: CDR1 SEHNR, CDR2 FQNEAQ (reference sequence). V was pared by 1 base and J by 0 bases, with 9 bases between. The CDR3 sequence is 16 residues long. CDR3 sequence: CASSLDGFANTGELFF. CDR3 in DNA: TGTGCCAGCAGCTTAGATGGCTTCGCGAACACCGGGGAGCTGTTTTTT.

This chain connects TRBV9 to TRBJ2-5; D not resolved. Per the germline V gene, CDR1 is SGDLS and CDR2 is YYNGEE. This CDR3 is 15 amino acids long. V dropped 2 bases and J dropped 5 bases, with 16 bases sitting between them. The CDR3 DNA is TGTGCCAGCAGCGTTGCCCCTGGCTTCGGGGAGACCCAGTACTTC. Protein product: CASSVAPGFGETQYF.

The chain links TRBV7-2 to TRBJ2-1, with 7 bases matching TRBD1. Trimming cost V 5 bases and J 8 bases; bases outside gene matches: 12. Per the germline V gene, CDR1 is SGHTA and CDR2 is FQGNSA. The CDR3 has 15 residues. The CDR3 region has the DNA TGTGCCAGCAGCCCCCGACAGGGAATTGGCGATGAGCAGTTCTTC. Translating gives CASSPRQGIGDEQFF.

V usage is TRBV29-1 and J usage is TRBJ1-1; 8 nucleotides agree with TRBD1. Per the germline V gene, CDR1 is SQVTM and CDR2 is ANQGSEA. The CDR3 has 12 amino acids. V lost 5 bases and J lost 5; bases outside the gene matches: 4. The chain's CDR3 is CSVFQGATEAFF. CDR3 bases: TGCAGCGTTTTTCAGGGGGCAACTGAAGCTTTCTTT.

This clonotype was recorded once. V is TRBV21-1 and J is TRBJ2-5. TRBV21-1 is assigned pseudogene status. The length of the CDR3 is 13 residues. CDR3 DNA: TGTGCCAGCAGCAAATCGGGCTGCGAGACCCAGTACTTC. Translation: CASSKSGCETQYF.

This chain links TRBV4-2 with TRBJ2-5, with D uncertain. V was cut by 4 bases and J by 3 bases, with 9 bases left in between. The CDR3 sequence is 13 residues long. Germline V gives CDR1 LGHNA, CDR2 YNFKEQ. CDR3 sequence: CASSPPVEETQYF. The CDR3 region has the DNA TGTGCCAGCAGCCCTCCTGTCGAAGAGACCCAGTACTTC.

The rearrangement joins TRBV19 to TRBJ2-2; D unresolved. Germline-derived CDR1 and CDR2 are LNHDA and SQIVND (reference sequence). The CDR3 loop spans 11 amino acids. V was shortened by 6 bases and J by 6 bases, with 5 bases between the two germline ends. CDR3 loop: CASSRPGELFF. The CDR3 nucleotides read TGTGCCAGTAGCAGACCCGGGGAGCTGTTTTTT. The full variable domain, in which reference TRBV19 and TRBJ2-2 provide the parts outside the CDR3, is DGGITQSPKYLFRKEGQNVTLSCEQNLNHDAMYWYRQDPGQGLRLIYYSQIVNDFQKGDIAEGYSVSREKKESFPLTVTSAQKNPTAFYLCASSRPGELFFGEGSRLTVL.

In the case of this clonotype: An end of the junction does not agree with germline; a read error may underlie this. The chain carries TRBV24-1 and TRBJ2-7; perhaps TRBD1 as D (6 bases). There are 15 residues in the CDR3. Per the germline V gene, CDR1 is KGHDR and CDR2 is SFDVKD. As DNA, the CDR3 is TGTGCCTCCAGGGGTCCCGGTCCTCCGCCTTACGAGCAGTACTTC. Translation: CASRGPGPPPYEQYF.

This clonotype was seen a single time. V usage is TRBV30 and J usage is TRBJ2-7; the match to TRBD2 covers 7 bases. V trimming: 2 bases; J trimming: 4 bases; junction bases outside the gene matches: 11. Germline V gene lookup returns CDR1 GTSNPN and CDR2 SVGIG (reference sequence). This CDR3 is built from 15 residues. Here the CDR3 DNA reads TGTGCCTGGAGTCCCCTAGCGGTCCCCGCTTACGAGCAGTACTTC. It is translated as CAWSPLAVPAYEQYF.

The rearrangement links TRBV30 to TRBJ1-5; weak D call: TRBD1 (5 bases). In germline, CDR1 is GTSNPN, CDR2 SVGIG (reference sequence). V dropped 0 bases and J dropped 2 bases, with 8 bases sitting between them. The CDR3 consists of 14 residues. The CDR3 is CAWSVWGRNQPQHF. CDR3 nucleotides: TGTGCCTGGAGTGTTTGGGGACGCAATCAGCCCCAGCATTTT.

The chain couples TRBV4-1 to TRBJ2-7; no firm D call. The germline V and J ends were trimmed by 4 bases and 7 bases, with 23 bases remaining between them. The germline V gene has CDR1 MGHRA and CDR2 YSYEKL. This CDR3 contains 16 residues. The chain's CDR3 is CASSLISRAADLEQYF. CDR3 nucleotides: TGCGCCAGCAGCCTCATATCCCGGGCGGCAGATTTGGAGCAGTACTTC.

The chain links TRBV5-6 to TRBJ1-5, with no clear D. The germline V gene has CDR1 SGHDT and CDR2 YYEEEE. The CDR3 runs to 13 residues. V lost 0 bases and J lost 5, with 6 bases in between. CDR3 loop: CASSLGRYQPQHF. The CDR3 region has the DNA TGTGCCAGCAGCTTGGGCAGATATCAGCCCCAGCATTTT.

As DNA, the CDR3 is TGTGCCAGCAGCACCTGGGTGGGGGGCAAGAACACTGAAGCTTTCTTT. This encodes CASSTWVGGKNTEAFF. The rearrangement joins TRBV7-9 to TRBJ1-1; possible D gene TRBD1, 6 bases. Trimming took 5 bases from V and 1 from J, leaving 17 bases between them. CDR3 size: 16 residues. The germline V gene has CDR1 SEHNR and CDR2 FQNEAQ (reference sequence).

The rearrangement links TRBV9 to TRBJ2-1; tentative D call: TRBD1 (6 bases). The CDR3 consists of 14 residues. V was shortened by 3 bases and J by 11 bases, with 18 bases between the two germline ends. Germline V gives CDR1 SGDLS, CDR2 YYNGEE. The CDR3 loop reads CASSALPLDRQQFF. CDR3 bases: TGTGCCAGCAGCGCCCTCCCCCTCGACAGGCAGCAGTTCTTC.

The chain couples TRBV6-2 or TRBV6-3 to TRBJ2-5; possibly TRBD1 for D (6 bases). Germline lookup yields CDR1 MNHEY and CDR2 SVGEGT. The CDR3 has 15 amino acids. Trimming took 6 bases from V and 2 from J, leaving 16 bases between them. CDR3 sequence: CASRGLPGQQETQYF. The CDR3 DNA reads TGTGCCAGCAGGGGGTTGCCCGGACAGCAAGAGACCCAGTACTTC.

The rearrangement joins TRBV12-3 or TRBV12-4 to TRBJ2-7, with 9 nucleotides matching TRBD1. V lost 6 bases, J lost 6 bases, and 12 bases stayed unmatched. The CDR3 has 15 residues. CDR3 DNA sequence: TGTGCCAGCAGAGGGACAGGGTTCGGTTTTGGCGAGCAGTACTTC. Translation gives CASRGTGFGFGEQYF.

The chain employs TRBV2 and TRBJ2-7; D uncertain. Germline CDR1 reads SNHLY; CDR2 reads FYNNEI. The CDR3 has 12 residues. Trimming cost V 6 bases and J 5 bases, with 11 bases left between them. In nucleotides, the CDR3 is TGTGCCAGCAGATTGGGCCCCGACGAGCAGTACTTC. Translation gives CASRLGPDEQYF.

V gene TRBV3-1 combines with J gene TRBJ2-2; no clear D gene. V dropped 2 bases and J dropped 4 bases, with 5 bases sitting between them. The CDR3 extends over 13 amino acids. CDR1 LGHDT and CDR2 YNNKEL come from the germline V gene (reference sequence). This CDR3 reads CASSQQFTGELFF. The CDR3 DNA follows: TGTGCCAGCAGCCAACAATTCACCGGGGAGCTGTTTTTT.